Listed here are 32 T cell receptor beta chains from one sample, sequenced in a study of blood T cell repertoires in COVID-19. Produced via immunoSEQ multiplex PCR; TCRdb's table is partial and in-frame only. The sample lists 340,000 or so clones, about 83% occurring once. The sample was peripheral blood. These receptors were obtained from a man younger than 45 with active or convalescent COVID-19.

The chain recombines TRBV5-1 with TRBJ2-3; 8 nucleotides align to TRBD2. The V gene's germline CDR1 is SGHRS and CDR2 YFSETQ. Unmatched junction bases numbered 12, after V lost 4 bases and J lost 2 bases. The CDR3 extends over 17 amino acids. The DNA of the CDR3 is TGCGCCAGCAGCCTGGGGGGCGGGGGGCAGCTCACAGATACGCAGTATTTT. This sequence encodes CASSLGGGGQLTDTQYF. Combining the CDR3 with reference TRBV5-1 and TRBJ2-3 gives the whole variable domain KAGVTQTPRYLIKTRGQQVTLSCSPISGHRSVSWYQQTPGQGLQFLFEYFSETQRNKGNFPGRFSGRQFSNSRSEMNVSTLELGDSALYLCASSLGGGGQLTDTQYFGPGTRLTVL.

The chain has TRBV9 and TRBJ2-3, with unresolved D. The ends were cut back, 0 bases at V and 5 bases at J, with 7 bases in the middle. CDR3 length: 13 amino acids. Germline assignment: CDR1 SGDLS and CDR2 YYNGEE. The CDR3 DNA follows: TGTGCCAGCAGCGTAGGAATCGGAGATACGCAGTATTTT. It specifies CASSVGIGDTQYF. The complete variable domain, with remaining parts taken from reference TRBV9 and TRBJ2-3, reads DSGVTQTPKHLITATGQRVTLRCSPRSGDLSVYWYQQSLDQGLQFLIQYYNGEERAKGNILERFSAQQFPDLHSELNLSSLELGDSALYFCASSVGIGDTQYFGPGTRLTVL.

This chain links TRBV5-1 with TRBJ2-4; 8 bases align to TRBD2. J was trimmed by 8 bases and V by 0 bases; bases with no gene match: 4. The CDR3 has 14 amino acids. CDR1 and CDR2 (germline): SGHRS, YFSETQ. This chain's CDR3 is CASSLAAGEDIQYF. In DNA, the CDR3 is TGCGCCAGCAGCTTGGCAGCGGGGGAGGACATTCAGTACTTC.

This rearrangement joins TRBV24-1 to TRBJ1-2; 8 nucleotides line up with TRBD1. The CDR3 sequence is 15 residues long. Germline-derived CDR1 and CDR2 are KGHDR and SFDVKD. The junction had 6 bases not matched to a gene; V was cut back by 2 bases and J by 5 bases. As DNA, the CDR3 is TGTGCCACCAGTGATTCCAGCGGGACAGGTTATGGCTACACCTTC. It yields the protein CATSDSSGTGYGYTF.

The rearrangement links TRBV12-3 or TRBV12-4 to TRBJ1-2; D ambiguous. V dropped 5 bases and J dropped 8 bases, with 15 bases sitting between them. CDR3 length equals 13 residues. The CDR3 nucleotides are TGTGCCAGCAGTCCGTCTCCGGAGGACGGCTACACCTTC. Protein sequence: CASSPSPEDGYTF.

Here the CDR3 reads CASSPPGQSNQPQHF. CDR3 coding DNA: TGTGCCAGCAGTCCCCCGGGACAGAGCAATCAGCCCCAGCATTTT. The rearrangement joins TRBV6-2 or TRBV6-3 to TRBJ1-5, with 7 bases lining up with TRBD1. The CDR3 loop spans 15 amino acids. V lost 5 bases, J lost 1 base, and 5 bases stayed unmatched. The germline V gene encodes CDR1 MNHEY and CDR2 SVGEGT.

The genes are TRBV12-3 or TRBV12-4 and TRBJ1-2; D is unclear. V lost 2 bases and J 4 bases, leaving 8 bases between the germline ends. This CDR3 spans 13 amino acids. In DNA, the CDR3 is TGTGCCAGCAGTTTACACGAGCCCTATGGCTACACCTTC. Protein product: CASSLHEPYGYTF.

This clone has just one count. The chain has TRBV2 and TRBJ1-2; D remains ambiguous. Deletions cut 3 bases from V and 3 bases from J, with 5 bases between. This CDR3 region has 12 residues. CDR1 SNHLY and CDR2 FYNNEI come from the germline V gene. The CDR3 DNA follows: TGTGCCAGCAGTGAGAGGGACTATGGCTACACCTTC. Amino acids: CASSERDYGYTF.

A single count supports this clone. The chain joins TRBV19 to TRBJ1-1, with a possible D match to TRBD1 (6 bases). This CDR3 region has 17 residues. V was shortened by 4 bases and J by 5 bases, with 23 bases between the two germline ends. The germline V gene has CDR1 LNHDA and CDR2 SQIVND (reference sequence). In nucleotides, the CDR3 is TGTGCCAGTAGTACTAGACGGACAGCCGGAGAAGGGACTGAAGCTTTCTTT. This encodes CASSTRRTAGEGTEAFF.

The chain's CDR3 is CASSATGQGLDTIYF. As DNA, the CDR3 is TGTGCCAGCAGTGCCACGGGACAGGGCCTGGACACCATATATTTT. The chain has TRBV28 and TRBJ1-3; 9 nucleotides match TRBD1. CDR3 length: 15 amino acids. J gave up 8 bases and V 5 bases, and 10 bases lay outside the gene matches. The V gene's germline CDR1 is MDHEN and CDR2 SYDVKM.

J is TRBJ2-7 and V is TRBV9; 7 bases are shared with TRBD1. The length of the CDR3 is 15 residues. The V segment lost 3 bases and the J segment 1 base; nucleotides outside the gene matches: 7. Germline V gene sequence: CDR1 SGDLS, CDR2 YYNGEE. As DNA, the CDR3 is TGTGCCAGCAGCGAAGGGGACAGTTTTTCCTACGAGCAGTACTTC. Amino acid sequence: CASSEGDSFSYEQYF.

CDR3: CASPTGGKYF. CDR3 in DNA: TGTGCCAGCCCGACAGGGGGTAAGTACTTC. The chain links TRBV18 to TRBJ2-7, with 9 bases lining up with TRBD1. In germline, CDR1 is KGHSH, CDR2 LQKENI. The junction had 4 bases not matched to a gene; V was cut back by 8 bases and J by 11 bases. The CDR3 loop spans 10 amino acids.

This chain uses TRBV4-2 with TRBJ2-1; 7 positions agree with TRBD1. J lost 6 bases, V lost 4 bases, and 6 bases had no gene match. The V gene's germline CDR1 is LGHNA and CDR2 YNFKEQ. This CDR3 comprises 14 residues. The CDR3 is CASSRLGTVNEQFF. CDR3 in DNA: TGTGCCAGCAGCCGCCTCGGGACAGTCAATGAGCAGTTCTTC.

The CDR3 is CASSITPGLSNQPQHF. In DNA, the CDR3 is TGTGCCAGTAGTATCACCCCCGGTCTTAGCAATCAGCCCCAGCATTTT. This rearrangement joins TRBV19 to TRBJ1-5; no clear D gene. Germline V gene sequence: CDR1 LNHDA, CDR2 SQIVND (reference sequence). The V and J ends lost 3 bases and 0 bases respectively, with 12 bases between them. This CDR3 contains 16 residues.

The CDR3, as DNA: TGTGCCAGCAGCTTAGTCGAGGGGGCTTATAGAACCTATGGCTACACCTTC. Translating gives CASSLVEGAYRTYGYTF. This chain links TRBV7-6 with TRBJ1-2, with 7 nucleotides matching TRBD1. Germline V lookup: CDR1 SGHVS, CDR2 FNYEAQ. Trimming at V came to 1 base and at J to 4 bases, leaving 12 bases not matched to a gene. This CDR3 is 17 amino acids long.

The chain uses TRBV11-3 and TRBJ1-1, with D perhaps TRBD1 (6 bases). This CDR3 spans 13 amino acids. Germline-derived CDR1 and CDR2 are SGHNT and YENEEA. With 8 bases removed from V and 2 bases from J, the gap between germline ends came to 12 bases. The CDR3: CASGEGENTEAFF. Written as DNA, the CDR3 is TGTGCCAGCGGCGAGGGGGAAAACACTGAAGCTTTCTTT.

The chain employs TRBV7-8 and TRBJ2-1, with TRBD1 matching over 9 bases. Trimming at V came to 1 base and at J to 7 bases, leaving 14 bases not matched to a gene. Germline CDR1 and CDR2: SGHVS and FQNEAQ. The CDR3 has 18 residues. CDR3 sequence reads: CASSLGYLSGTGLNEQFF. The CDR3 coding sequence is TGTGCCAGCAGCTTAGGGTACCTCTCCGGGACAGGGTTAAATGAGCAGTTCTTC.

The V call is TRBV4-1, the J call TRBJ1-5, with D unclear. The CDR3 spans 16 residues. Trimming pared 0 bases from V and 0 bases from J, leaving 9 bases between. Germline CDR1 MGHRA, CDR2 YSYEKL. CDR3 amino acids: CASSQELHGSNQPQHF. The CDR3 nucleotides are TGCGCCAGCAGCCAAGAGCTCCACGGTAGCAATCAGCCCCAGCATTTT.

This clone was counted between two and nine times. In DNA form, the CDR3 reads TGTGCCAGCAGTGAAGCGGTCTCCGAAAAACTGTTTTTT. This encodes CASSEAVSEKLFF. The rearrangement uses TRBV25-1 and TRBJ1-4; D is undetermined. The CDR3 contains 13 residues. Trimming took 2 bases from V and 8 from J, leaving 9 bases between them. The V gene's germline CDR1 is MGHDK and CDR2 SYGVNS. The full variable domain, completed using reference TRBV25-1 and TRBJ1-4, is EADIYQTPRYLVIGTGKKITLECSQTMGHDKMYWYQQDPGMELHLIHYSYGVNSTEKGDLSSESTVSRIRTEHFPLTLESARPSHTSQYLCASSEAVSEKLFFGSGTQLSVL.

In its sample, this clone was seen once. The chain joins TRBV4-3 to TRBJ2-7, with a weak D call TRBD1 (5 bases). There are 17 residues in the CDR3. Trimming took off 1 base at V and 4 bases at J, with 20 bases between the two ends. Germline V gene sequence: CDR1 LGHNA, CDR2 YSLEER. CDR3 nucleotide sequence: TGCGCCAGCAGCCAAGGTATATTAGGGCAGGGCAAATACGAGCAGTACTTC. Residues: CASSQGILGQGKYEQYF.

The CDR3 loop reads CASSHDREVNEQYF. The DNA of the CDR3 is TGTGCCAGCAGCCATGACAGGGAGGTAAACGAGCAGTACTTC. The chain has TRBV27 and TRBJ2-7; D may be TRBD1 (7 bases). This CDR3 has 14 residues. Germline V CDR1 and CDR2: MNHEY, SMNVEV (reference sequence). With 6 bases removed from V and 5 bases from J, the gap between germline ends came to 17 bases.

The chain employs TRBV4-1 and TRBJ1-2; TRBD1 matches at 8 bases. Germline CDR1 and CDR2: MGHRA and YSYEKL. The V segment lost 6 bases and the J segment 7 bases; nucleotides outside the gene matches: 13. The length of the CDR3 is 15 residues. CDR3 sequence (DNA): TGCGCCAGCAGTCACCCGGCGACAGGGGCCCCTGGCTACACCTTC. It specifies CASSHPATGAPGYTF.

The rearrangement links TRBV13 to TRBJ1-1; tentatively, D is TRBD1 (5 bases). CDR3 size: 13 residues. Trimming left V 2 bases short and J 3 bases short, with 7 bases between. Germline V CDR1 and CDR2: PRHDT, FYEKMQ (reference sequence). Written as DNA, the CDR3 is TGTGCCAGCAGCTTAACAGGCCACACTGAAGCTTTCTTT. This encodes CASSLTGHTEAFF. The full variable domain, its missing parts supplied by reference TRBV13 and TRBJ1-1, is AAGVIQSPRHLIKEKRETATLKCYPIPRHDTVYWYQQGPGQDPQFLISFYEKMQSDKGSIPDRFSAQQFSDYHSELNMSSLELGDSALYFCASSLTGHTEAFFGQGTRLTVV.

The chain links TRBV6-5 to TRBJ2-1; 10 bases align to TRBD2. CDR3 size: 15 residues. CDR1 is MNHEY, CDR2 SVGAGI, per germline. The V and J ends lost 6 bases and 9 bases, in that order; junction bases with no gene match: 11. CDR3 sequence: CASRPASGSGSEQFF. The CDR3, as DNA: TGTGCCAGCAGACCGGCTAGCGGGAGTGGAAGTGAGCAGTTCTTC.

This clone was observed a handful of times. CDR3 in DNA: TGTGCCAGCAGCCTCGACAGGGATAGAGGCTATGGCTACACCTTC. It translates to CASSLDRDRGYGYTF. V and J are TRBV6-5 and TRBJ1-2; TRBD1 agrees at 7 bases. Trimming at V came to 6 bases and at J to 4 bases, leaving 11 bases not matched to a gene. Germline V gene data show CDR1 as MNHEY and CDR2 as SVGAGI. The CDR3 spans 15 residues.

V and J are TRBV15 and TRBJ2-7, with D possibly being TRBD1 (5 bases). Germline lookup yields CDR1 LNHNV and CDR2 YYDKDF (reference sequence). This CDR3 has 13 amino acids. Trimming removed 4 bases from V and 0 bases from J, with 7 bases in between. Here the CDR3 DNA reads TGTGCCACCAGCATCGGACACTCCTACGAGCAGTACTTC. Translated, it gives CATSIGHSYEQYF.

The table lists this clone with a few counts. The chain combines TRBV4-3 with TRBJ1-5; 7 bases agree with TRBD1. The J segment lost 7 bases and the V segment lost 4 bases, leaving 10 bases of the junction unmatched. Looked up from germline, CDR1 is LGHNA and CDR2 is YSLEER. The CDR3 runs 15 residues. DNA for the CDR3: TGCGCCAGCAGCCCCCAACGGACAGGAGGCCAGCCCCAGCATTTT. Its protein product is CASSPQRTGGQPQHF.

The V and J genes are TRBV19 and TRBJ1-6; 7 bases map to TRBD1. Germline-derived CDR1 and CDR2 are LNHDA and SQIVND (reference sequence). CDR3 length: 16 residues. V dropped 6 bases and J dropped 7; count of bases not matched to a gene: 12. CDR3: CASRNSPGQRNSPLHF. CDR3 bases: TGTGCCAGTAGAAATTCTCCGGGACAGAGAAATTCACCCCTCCACTTT.

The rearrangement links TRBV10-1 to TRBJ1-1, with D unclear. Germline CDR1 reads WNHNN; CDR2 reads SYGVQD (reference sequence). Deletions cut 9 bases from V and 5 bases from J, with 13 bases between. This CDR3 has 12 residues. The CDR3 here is CASYRRETEAFF. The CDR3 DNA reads TGCGCCAGTTATAGGCGGGAGACTGAAGCTTTCTTT.

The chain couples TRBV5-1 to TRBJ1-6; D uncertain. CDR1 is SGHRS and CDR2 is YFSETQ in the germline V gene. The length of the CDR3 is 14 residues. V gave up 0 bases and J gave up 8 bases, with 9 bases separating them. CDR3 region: CASSLGEDYSPLHF. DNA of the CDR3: TGCGCCAGCAGCTTGGGGGAGGACTATTCACCCCTCCACTTT.

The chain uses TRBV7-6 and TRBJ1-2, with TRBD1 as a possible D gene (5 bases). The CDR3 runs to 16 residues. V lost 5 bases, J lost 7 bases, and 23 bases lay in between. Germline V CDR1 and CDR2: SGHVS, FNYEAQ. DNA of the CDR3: TGTGCCAGCAGCCCCCTGACCCCAACAGGTCCGAGTGGCTACACCTTC. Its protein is CASSPLTPTGPSGYTF.

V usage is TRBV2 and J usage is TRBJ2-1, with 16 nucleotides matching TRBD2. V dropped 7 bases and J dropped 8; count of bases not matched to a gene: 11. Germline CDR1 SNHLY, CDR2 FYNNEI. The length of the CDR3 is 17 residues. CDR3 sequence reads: CASTPSPGLAGGDEQFF. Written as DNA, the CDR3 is TGTGCCAGCACCCCCTCCCCGGGACTAGCGGGGGGGGATGAGCAGTTCTTC.